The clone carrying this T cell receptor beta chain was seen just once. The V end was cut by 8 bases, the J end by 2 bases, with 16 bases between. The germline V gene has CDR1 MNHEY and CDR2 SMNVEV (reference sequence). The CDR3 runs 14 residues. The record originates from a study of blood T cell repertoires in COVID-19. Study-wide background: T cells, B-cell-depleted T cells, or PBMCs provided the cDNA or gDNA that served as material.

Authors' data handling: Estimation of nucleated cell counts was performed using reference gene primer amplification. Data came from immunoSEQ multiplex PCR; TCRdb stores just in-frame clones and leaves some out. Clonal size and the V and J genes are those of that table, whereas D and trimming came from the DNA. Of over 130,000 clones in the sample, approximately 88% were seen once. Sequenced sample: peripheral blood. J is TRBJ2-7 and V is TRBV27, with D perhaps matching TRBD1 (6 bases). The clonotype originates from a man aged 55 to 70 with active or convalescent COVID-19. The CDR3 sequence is CASGPGQGPYEQYF. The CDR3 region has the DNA TGTGCCAGCGGGCCGGGCCAGGGGCCCTACGAGCAGTACTTC.